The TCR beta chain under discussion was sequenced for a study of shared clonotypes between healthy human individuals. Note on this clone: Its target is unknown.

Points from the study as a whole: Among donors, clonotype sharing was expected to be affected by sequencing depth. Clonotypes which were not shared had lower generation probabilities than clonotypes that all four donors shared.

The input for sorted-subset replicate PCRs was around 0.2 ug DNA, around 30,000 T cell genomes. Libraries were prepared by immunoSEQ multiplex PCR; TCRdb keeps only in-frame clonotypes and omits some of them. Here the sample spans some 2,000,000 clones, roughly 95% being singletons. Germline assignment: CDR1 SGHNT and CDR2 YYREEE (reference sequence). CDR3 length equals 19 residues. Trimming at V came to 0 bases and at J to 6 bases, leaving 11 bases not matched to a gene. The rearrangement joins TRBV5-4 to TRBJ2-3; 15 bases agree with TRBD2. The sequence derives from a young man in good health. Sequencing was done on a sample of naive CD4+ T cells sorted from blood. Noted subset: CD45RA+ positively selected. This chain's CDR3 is CASSLGRTSGGAVGDTQYF. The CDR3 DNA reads TGTGCCAGCAGCTTGGGTCGGACTAGCGGGGGGGCCGTTGGGGATACGCAGTATTTT. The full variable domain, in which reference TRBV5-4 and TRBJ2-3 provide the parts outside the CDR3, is ETGVTQSPTHLIKTRGQQVTLRCSSQSGHNTVSWYQQALGQGPQFIFQYYREEENGRGNFPPRFSGLQFPNYSSELNVNALELDDSALYLCASSLGRTSGGAVGDTQYFGPGTRLTVL.